The 11 T cell receptor beta chains reported below all come from one sample, sequenced in a study of technical replicates of blood from four donors. Libraries were prepared by immunoSEQ multiplex PCR; TCRdb keeps only in-frame clonotypes and omits some of them. Of about 61,000 clones in the sample, around 87% were seen once. The sequencing sample was made of PBMCs. The receptors come from a human donor in good health. Some clones in this sample may be carry-over from other donors' samples.

The rearrangement links TRBV7-8 to TRBJ1-1; TRBD1 is a possible D gene (5 bases). The CDR3 has 14 amino acids. Trimming shortened V by 6 bases and J by 4 bases, and 15 bases separated the two germline ends. Germline V gene sequence: CDR1 SGHVS, CDR2 FQNEAQ. The CDR3, as DNA: TGTGCCAGCAGAACCGGGGGGGGGAGCACTGAAGCTTTCTTT. It yields the protein CASRTGGGSTEAFF. Drawing the rest from reference TRBV7-8 and TRBJ1-1, the complete variable domain is GAGVSQSPRYKVAKRGQDVALRCDPISGHVSLFWYQQALGQGPEFLTYFQNEAQLDKSGLPSDRFFAERPEGSVSTLKIQRTQQEDSAVYLCASRTGGGSTEAFFGQGTRLTVV.

The chain joins TRBV7-9 to TRBJ2-7; D not resolved. Germline assignment: CDR1 SEHNR and CDR2 FQNEAQ (reference sequence). There are 14 residues in the CDR3. V was cut by 4 bases and J by 5 bases, with 15 bases left in between. CDR3 loop: CASSSKSVVDEQYF. The CDR3 DNA is TGTGCCAGCAGCTCCAAATCGGTTGTCGACGAGCAGTACTTC.

This chain joins TRBV19 and TRBJ1-2, with unresolved D. Germline V gives CDR1 LNHDA, CDR2 SQIVND (reference sequence). V gave up 0 bases and J gave up 8 bases, with 19 bases separating them. CDR3 length equals 16 residues. The CDR3 loop is CASSIDEVGLAGGYTF. In DNA, the CDR3 is TGTGCCAGTAGTATAGATGAGGTTGGTTTGGCCGGCGGCTACACCTTC. The whole variable domain, filled in from reference TRBV19 and TRBJ1-2, reads DGGITQSPKYLFRKEGQNVTLSCEQNLNHDAMYWYRQDPGQGLRLIYYSQIVNDFQKGDIAEGYSVSREKKESFPLTVTSAQKNPTAFYLCASSIDEVGLAGGYTFGSGTRLTVV.

The V and J genes are TRBV7-6 and TRBJ1-2; possible D gene TRBD1, 5 bases. The CDR3 loop spans 16 amino acids. The germline V and J ends were trimmed by 0 bases and 1 base, with 12 bases remaining between them. Germline V CDR1 and CDR2: SGHVS, FNYEAQ. For the CDR3, the DNA is TGTGCCAGCAGCTTAGCGCGGGGACCCAGTAACTATGGCTACACCTTC. This gives the protein CASSLARGPSNYGYTF.

The V gene is TRBV30, the J gene TRBJ1-5; D gene uncertain. The V gene's germline CDR1 is GTSNPN and CDR2 SVGIG (reference sequence). V gave up 0 bases and J gave up 6 bases, with 9 bases separating them. CDR3 size: 13 residues. The CDR3 region is CAWSVSVSQPQHF. The DNA for the CDR3 is TGTGCCTGGAGTGTATCGGTGAGTCAGCCCCAGCATTTT.

The genes are TRBV13 and TRBJ2-5; TRBD2 agrees at 8 bases. V lost 3 bases, J lost 3 bases, and 0 bases stayed unmatched. This CDR3 region has 13 residues. Germline V gives CDR1 PRHDT, CDR2 FYEKMQ (reference sequence). CDR3 in DNA: TGTGCCAGCAGCTTTAGCGGGGAAGAGACCCAGTACTTC. Translation gives CASSFSGEETQYF.

The chain is built from TRBV5-6 and TRBJ2-7; D call uncertain. There are 15 residues in the CDR3. Germline CDR1 SGHDT, CDR2 YYEEEE. Trimming cost V 4 bases and J 3 bases, with 17 bases left between them. CDR3 sequence (DNA): TGTGCCAGCAGCCCAACACCCCCGAAGTACTACGAGCAGTACTTC. Translation gives CASSPTPPKYYEQYF.

The chain has TRBV30 and TRBJ2-3; 12 bases fit TRBD2. After removal of 6 bases from V and 4 bases from J, the junction contained 5 bases not matched to a gene. CDR1 is GTSNPN, CDR2 SVGIG, per germline (reference sequence). The CDR3 is 14 amino acids. The DNA for the CDR3 is TGTGCCTGCGCTAGCGGGAGGGGCTCAGATACGCAGTATTTT. Residues: CACASGRGSDTQYF.

This clone was observed at least ten times. This chain joins TRBV13 and TRBJ2-7; D possibly corresponds to TRBD2 (6 bases). Germline loops: CDR1 PRHDT, CDR2 FYEKMQ (reference sequence). The CDR3 totals 15 residues. The V gene lost 1 base and the J gene lost 2 bases, with 12 bases spanning the gap. CDR3 coding DNA: TGTGCCAGCAGCTTAGAGGGCGGGACGGCCTACGAGCAGTACTTC. Translating it yields CASSLEGGTAYEQYF.

The gene calls are TRBV7-2 and TRBJ2-5, with D maybe TRBD2 (6 bases). The CDR3 is 15 residues long. Trimming shortened V by 3 bases and J by 1 base, and 12 bases separated the two germline ends. CDR1 SGHTA and CDR2 FQGNSA come from the germline V gene. As DNA, the CDR3 is TGTGCCAGCAGCTTTTCTAAGCGGGTCCAAGAGACCCAGTACTTC. Amino acid sequence: CASSFSKRVQETQYF.

The chain recombines TRBV10-3 with TRBJ1-1, with TRBD1 matching over 10 bases. The germline gives CDR1 ENHRY, CDR2 SYGVKD. Trimming took 2 bases from V and 1 from J; bases not matched to a gene: 7. The CDR3 contains 17 residues. The CDR3 spells CAISERGTGAGNTEAFF. For the CDR3, the DNA is TGTGCCATCAGTGAGAGGGGGACAGGGGCCGGGAACACTGAAGCTTTCTTT.